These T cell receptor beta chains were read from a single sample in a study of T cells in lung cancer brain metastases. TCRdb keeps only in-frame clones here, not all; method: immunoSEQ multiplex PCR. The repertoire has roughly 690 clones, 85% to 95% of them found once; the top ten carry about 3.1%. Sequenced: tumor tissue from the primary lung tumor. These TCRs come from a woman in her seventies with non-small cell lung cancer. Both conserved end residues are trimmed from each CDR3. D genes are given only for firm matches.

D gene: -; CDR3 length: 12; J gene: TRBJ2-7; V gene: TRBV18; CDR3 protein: ASSQLPGENEQY
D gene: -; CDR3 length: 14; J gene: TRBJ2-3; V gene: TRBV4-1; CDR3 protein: ASNHREVTGADTQY
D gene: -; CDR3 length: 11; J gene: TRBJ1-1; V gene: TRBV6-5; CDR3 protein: ASSLPGTTEAF
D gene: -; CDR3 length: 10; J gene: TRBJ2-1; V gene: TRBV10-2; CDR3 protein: ASSRNGGEQF
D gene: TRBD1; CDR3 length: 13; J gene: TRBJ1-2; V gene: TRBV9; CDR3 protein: ASRGFGQANYGYT
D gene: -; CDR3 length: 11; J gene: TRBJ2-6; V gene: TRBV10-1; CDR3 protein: ASRQSRANVLT
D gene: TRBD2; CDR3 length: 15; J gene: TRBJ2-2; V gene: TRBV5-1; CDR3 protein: ASSLVVTSGFAGELF
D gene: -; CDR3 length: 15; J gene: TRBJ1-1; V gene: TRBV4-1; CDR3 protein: ASSQAGAWDMNTEAF
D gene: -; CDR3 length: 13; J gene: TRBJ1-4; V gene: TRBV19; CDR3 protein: ASSIRTATNEKLF
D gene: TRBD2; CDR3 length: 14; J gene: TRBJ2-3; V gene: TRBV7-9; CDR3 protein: ASSNTSGLAPDTQY
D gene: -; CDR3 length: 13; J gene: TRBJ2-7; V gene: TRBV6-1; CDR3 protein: ASSAMEASSYEQY
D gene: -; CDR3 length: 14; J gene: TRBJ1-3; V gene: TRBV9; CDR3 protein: ASSVDLGFSGNTIY
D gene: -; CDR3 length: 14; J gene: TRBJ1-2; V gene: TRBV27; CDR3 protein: ASSSTGIPIVYGYT
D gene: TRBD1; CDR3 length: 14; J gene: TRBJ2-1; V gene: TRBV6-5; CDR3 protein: ASSYSGTGGYNEQF
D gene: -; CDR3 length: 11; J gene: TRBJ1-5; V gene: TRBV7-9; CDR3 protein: ASSLNNYQPQH
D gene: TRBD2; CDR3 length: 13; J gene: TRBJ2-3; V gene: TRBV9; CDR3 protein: ASNLAGGFTDTQY
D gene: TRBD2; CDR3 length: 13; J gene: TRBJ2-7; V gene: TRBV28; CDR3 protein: ASSPAGTGTSGSY
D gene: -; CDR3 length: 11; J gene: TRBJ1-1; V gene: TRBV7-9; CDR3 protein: ASSLNRNTEAF
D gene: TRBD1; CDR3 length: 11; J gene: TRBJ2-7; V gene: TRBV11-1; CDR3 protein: ASSPRQGGEQY
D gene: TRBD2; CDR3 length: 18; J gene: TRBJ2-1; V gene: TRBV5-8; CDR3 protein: ASRVPTGTSGRWGINEQF
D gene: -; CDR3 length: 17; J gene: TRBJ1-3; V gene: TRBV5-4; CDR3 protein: ASSAGPPGVGSSGNTIY
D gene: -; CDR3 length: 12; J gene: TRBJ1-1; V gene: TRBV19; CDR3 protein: ASRPDGARVEAF
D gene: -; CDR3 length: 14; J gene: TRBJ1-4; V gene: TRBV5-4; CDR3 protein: ASSLDPWAGNEKLF
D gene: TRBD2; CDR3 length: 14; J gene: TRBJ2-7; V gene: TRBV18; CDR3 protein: ASSVSEAGGTYEQY
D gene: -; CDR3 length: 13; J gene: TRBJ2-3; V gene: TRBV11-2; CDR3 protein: ASSLGQGDIDTQY
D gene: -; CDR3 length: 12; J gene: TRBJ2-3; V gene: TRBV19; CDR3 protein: ASSRVGGSDTQY
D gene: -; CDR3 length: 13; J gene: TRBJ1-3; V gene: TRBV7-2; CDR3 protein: ASSLRTKSGNTIY
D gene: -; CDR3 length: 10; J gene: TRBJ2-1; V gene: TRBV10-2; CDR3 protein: VVGLLNNEQF
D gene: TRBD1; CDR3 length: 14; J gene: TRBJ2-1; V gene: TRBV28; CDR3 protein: ASSLIGGRHYNEQF
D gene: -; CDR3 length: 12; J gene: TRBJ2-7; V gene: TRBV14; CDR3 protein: ASSQDQQAYEQY
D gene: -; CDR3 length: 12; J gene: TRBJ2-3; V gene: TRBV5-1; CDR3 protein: ASSWGSSTDTQY
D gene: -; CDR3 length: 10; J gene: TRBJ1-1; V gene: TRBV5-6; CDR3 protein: ASSLRGTEAF
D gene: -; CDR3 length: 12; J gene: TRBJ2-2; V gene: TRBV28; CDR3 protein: ASRMQGGAGELF
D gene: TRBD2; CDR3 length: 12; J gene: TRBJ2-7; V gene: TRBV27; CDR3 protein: ASSLREGRYEQY
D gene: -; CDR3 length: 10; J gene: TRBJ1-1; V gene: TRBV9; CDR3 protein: ASSDSNTEAF